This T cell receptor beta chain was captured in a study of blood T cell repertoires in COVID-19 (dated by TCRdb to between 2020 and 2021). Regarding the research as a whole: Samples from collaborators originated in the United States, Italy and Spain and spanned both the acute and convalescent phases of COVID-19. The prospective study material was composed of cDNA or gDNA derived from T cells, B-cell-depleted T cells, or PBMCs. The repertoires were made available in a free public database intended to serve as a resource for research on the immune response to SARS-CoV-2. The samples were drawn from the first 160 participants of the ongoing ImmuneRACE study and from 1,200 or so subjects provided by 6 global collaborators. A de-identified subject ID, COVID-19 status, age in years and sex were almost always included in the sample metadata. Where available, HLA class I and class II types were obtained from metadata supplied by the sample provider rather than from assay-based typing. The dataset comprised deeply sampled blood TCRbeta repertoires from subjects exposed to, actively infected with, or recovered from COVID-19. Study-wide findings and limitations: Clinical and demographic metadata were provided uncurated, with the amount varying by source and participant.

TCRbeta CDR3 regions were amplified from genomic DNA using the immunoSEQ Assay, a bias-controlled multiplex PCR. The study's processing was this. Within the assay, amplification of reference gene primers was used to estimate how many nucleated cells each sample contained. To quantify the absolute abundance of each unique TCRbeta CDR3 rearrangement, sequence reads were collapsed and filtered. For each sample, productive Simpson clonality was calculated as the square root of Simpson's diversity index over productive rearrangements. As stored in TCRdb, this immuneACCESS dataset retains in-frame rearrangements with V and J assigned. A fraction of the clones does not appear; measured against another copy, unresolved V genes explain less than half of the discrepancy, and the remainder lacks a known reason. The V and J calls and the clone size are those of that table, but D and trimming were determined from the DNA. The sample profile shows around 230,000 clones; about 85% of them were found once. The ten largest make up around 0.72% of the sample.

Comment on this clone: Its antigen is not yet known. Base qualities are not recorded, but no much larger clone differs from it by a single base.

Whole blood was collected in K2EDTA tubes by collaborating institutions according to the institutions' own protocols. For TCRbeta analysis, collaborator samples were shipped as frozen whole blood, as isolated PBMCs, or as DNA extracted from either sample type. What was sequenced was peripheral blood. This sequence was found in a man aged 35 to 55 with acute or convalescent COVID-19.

The CDR3 loop reads CASSWGGSGGGNQPQHF. The bases are TGTGCCAGCAGCTGGGGGGGTTCCGGAGGGGGCAATCAGCCCCAGCATTTT. The chain uses TRBV28 and TRBJ1-5; a tentative D match to TRBD1 spans 5 bases. The germline ends are 20 bases apart after V is trimmed by 6 bases and J by 2 bases. As encoded in the germline V gene, CDR1 is MDHEN while CDR2 is SYDVKM. The CDR3 holds 17 amino acids from the cysteine to the phenylalanine. Only the CDR3 DNA stays, 51 bases, in frame from base 1.